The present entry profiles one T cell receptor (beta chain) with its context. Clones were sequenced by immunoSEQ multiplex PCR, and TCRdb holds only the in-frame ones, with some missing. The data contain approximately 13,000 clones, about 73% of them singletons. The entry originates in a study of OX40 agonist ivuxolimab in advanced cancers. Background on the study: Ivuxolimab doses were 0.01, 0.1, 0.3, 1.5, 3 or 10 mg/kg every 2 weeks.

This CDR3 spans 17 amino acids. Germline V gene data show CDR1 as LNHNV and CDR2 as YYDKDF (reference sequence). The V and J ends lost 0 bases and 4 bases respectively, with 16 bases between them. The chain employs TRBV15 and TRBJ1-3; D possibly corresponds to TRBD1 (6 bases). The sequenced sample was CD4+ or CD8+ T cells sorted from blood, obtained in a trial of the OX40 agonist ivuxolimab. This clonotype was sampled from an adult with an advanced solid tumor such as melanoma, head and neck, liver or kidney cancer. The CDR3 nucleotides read TGTGCCACCAGCAGAGATGCTCAGGGGCGAACCGGAAACACCATATATTTT. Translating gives CATSRDAQGRTGNTIYF. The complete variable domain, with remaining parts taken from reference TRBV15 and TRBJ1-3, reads DAMVIQNPRYQVTQFGKPVTLSCSQTLNHNVMYWYQQKSSQAPKLLFHYYDKDFNNEADTPDNFQSRRPNTSFCFLDIRSPGLGDTAMYLCATSRDAQGRTGNTIYFGEGSWLTVV.